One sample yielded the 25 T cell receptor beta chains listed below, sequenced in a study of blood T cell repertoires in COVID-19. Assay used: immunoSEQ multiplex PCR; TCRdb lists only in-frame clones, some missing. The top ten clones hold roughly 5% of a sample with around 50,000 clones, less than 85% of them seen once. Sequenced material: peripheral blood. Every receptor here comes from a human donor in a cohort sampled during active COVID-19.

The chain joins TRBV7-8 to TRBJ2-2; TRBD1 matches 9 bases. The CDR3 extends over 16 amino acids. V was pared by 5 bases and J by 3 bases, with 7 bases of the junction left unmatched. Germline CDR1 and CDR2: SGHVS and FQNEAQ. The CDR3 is CASSPGTGRDTGELFF. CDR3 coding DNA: TGTGCCAGCAGCCCCGGGACAGGGAGGGACACCGGGGAGCTGTTTTTT.

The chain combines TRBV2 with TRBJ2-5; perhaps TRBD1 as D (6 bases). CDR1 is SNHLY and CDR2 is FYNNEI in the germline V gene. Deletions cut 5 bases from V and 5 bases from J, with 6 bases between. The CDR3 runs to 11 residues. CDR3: CASSTGETQYF. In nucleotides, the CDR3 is TGTGCCAGCAGTACAGGGGAGACCCAGTACTTC.

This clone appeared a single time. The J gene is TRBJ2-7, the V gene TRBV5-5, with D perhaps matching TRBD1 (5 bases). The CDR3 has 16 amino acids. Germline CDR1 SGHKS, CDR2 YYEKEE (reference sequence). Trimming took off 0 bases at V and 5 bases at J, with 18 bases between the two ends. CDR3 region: CASSLELRQLGDEQYF. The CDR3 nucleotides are TGTGCCAGCAGCTTGGAGTTACGACAGCTAGGAGACGAGCAGTACTTC.

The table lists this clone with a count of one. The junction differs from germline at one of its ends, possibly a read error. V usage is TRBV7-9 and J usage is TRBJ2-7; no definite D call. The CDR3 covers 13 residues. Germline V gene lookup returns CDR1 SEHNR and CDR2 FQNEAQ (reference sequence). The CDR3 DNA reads TGTGCCAGCACCTCTTCCCCCTCCCACGAGCAGTACTTC. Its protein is CASTSSPSHEQYF.

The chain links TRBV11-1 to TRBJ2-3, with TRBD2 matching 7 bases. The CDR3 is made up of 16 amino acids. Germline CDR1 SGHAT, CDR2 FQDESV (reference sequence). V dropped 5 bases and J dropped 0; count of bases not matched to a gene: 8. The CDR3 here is CASSPPRGGSTDTQYF. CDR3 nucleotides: TGTGCCAGCAGCCCCCCCCGCGGGGGTAGCACAGATACGCAGTATTTT.

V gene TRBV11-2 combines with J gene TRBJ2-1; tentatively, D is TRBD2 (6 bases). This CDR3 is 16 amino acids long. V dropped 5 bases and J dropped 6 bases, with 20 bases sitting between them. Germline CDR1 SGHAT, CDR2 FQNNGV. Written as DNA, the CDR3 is TGTGCCAGCAGCCTCGGAGGGACGACGAGAGGCAATGAGCAGTTCTTC. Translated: CASSLGGTTRGNEQFF.

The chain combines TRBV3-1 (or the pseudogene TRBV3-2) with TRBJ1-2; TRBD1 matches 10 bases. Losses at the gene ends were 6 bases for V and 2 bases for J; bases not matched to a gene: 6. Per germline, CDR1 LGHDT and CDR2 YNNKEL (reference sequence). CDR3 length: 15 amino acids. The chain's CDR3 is CASSYLGQGNYGYTF. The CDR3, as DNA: TGTGCCAGCAGTTATTTGGGACAGGGGAACTATGGCTACACCTTC.

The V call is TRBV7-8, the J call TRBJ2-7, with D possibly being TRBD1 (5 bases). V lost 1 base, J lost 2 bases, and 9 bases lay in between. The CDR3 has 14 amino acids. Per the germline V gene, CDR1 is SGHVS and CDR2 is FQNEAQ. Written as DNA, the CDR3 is TGTGCCAGCAGCTTAGTACAGGTTACCTACGAGCAGTACTTC. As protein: CASSLVQVTYEQYF. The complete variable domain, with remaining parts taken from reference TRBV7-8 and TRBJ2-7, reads GAGVSQSPRYKVAKRGQDVALRCDPISGHVSLFWYQQALGQGPEFLTYFQNEAQLDKSGLPSDRFFAERPEGSVSTLKIQRTQQEDSAVYLCASSLVQVTYEQYFGPGTRLTVT.

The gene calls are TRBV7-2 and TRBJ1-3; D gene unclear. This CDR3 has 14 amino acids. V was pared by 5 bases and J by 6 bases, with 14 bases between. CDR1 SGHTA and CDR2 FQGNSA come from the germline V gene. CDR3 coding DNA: TGTGCCAGCAGCATCGACCGAGGGAAAAACACCATATATTTT. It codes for CASSIDRGKNTIYF.

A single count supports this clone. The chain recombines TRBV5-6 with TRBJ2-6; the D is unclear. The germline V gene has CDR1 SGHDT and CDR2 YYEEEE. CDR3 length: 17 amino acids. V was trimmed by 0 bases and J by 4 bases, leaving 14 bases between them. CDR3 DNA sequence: TGTGCCAGCAGCTTGGGTCCGCATGCAGGAGGGGCCAACGTCCTGACTTTC. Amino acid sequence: CASSLGPHAGGANVLTF. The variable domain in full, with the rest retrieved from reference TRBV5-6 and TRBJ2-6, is DAGVTQSPTHLIKTRGQQVTLRCSPKSGHDTVSWYQQALGQGPQFIFQYYEEEERQRGNFPDRFSGHQFPNYSSELNVNALLLGDSALYLCASSLGPHAGGANVLTFGAGSRLTVL.

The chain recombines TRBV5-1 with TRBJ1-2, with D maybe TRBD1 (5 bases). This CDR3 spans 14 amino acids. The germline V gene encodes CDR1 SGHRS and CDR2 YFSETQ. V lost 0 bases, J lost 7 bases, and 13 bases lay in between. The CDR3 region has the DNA TGCGCCAGCAGCTTGGCCAACCCGGGGGTTGGCTACACCTTC. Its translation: CASSLANPGVGYTF.

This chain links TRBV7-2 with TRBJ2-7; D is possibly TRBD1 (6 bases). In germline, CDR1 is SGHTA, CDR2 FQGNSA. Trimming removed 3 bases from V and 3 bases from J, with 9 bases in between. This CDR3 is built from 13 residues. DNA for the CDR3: TGTGCCAGCAGCTTCGGACAGCGCTACGAGCAGTACTTC. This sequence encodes CASSFGQRYEQYF.

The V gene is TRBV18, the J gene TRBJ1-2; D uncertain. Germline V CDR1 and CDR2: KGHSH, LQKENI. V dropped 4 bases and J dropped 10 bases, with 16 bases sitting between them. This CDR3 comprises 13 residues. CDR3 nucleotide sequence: TGTGCCAGCTCACTAATCGTAGGTCAGGACTACACCTTC. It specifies CASSLIVGQDYTF.

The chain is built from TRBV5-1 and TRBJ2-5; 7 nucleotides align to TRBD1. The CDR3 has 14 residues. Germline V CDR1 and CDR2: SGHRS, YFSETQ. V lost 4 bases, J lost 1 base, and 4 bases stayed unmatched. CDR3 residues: CASSQGDSQETQYF. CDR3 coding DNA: TGCGCCAGCAGCCAAGGGGACAGCCAAGAGACCCAGTACTTC. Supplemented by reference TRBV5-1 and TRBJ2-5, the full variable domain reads KAGVTQTPRYLIKTRGQQVTLSCSPISGHRSVSWYQQTPGQGLQFLFEYFSETQRNKGNFPGRFSGRQFSNSRSEMNVSTLELGDSALYLCASSQGDSQETQYFGPGTRLLVL.

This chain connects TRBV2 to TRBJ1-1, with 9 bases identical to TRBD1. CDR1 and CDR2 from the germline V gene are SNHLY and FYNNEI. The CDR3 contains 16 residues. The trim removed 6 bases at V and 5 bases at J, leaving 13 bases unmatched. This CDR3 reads CASSPGTGLYGTEAFF. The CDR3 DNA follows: TGTGCCAGCAGCCCCGGGACAGGGCTTTATGGAACTGAAGCTTTCTTT. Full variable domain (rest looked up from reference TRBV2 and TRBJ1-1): EPEVTQTPSHQVTQMGQEVILRCVPISNHLYFYWYRQILGQKVEFLVSFYNNEISEKSEIFDDQFSVERPDGSNFTLKIRSTKLEDSAMYFCASSPGTGLYGTEAFFGQGTRLTVV.

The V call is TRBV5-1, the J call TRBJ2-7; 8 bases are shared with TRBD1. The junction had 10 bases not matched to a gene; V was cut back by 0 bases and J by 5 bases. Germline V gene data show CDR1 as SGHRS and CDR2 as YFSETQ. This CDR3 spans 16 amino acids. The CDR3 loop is CASSLEGQVQNNEQYF. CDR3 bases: TGCGCCAGCAGCTTGGAGGGACAGGTGCAAAATAACGAGCAGTACTTC.

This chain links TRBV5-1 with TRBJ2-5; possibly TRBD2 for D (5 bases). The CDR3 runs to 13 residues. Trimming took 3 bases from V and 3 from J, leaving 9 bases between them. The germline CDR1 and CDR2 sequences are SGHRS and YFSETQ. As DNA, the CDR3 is TGCGCCAGCAGCTCGGGGAGTGAAGAGACCCAGTACTTC. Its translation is CASSSGSEETQYF. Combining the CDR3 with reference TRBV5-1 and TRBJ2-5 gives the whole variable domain KAGVTQTPRYLIKTRGQQVTLSCSPISGHRSVSWYQQTPGQGLQFLFEYFSETQRNKGNFPGRFSGRQFSNSRSEMNVSTLELGDSALYLCASSSGSEETQYFGPGTRLLVL.

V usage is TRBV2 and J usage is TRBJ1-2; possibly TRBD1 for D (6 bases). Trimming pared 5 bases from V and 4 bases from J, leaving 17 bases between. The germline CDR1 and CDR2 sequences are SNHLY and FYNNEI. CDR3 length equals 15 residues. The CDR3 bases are TGTGCCAGCAGTTCCGAAAGCGGGACAATCTATGGCTACACCTTC. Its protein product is CASSSESGTIYGYTF.

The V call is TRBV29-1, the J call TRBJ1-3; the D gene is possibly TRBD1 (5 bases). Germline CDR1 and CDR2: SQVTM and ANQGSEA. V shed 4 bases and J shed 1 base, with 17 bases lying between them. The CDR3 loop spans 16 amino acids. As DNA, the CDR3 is TGCAGCGTTGCCGCGGGGGGTGGGGCATCTGGAAACACCATATATTTT. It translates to CSVAAGGGASGNTIYF.

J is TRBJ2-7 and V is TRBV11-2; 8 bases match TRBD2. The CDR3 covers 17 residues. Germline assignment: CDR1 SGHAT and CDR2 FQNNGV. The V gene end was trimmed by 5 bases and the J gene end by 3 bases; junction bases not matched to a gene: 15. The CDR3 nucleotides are TGTGCCAGCAGCCCCGGGCGGGGGGCTAGCGGAAACTACGAGCAGTACTTC. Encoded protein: CASSPGRGASGNYEQYF.

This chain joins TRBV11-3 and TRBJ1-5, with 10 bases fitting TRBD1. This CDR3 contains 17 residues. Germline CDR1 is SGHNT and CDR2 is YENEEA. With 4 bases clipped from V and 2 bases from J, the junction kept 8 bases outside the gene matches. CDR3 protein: CASSSGQGIICNQPQHF. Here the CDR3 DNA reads TGTGCCAGCAGCTCGGGACAGGGGATTATTTGCAATCAGCCCCAGCATTTT.

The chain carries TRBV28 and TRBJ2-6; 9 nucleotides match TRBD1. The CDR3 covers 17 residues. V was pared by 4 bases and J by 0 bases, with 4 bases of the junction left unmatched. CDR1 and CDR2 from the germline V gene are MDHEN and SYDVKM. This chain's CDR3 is CASSSDRGNSGANVLTF. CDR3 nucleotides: TGTGCCAGCAGTTCGGACAGGGGAAACTCTGGGGCCAACGTCCTGACTTTC.

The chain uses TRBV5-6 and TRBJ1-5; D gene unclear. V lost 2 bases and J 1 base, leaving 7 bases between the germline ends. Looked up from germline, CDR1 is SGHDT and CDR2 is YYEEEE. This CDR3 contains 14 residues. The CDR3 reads CASSFSLSNQPQHF. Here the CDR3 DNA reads TGTGCCAGCAGCTTTTCCCTCAGCAATCAGCCCCAGCATTTT.

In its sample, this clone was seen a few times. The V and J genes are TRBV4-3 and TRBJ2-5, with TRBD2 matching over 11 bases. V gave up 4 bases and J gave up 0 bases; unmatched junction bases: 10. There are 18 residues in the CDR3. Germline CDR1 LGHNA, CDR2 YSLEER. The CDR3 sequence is CASSPRISGGEYQETQYF. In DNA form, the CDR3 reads TGCGCCAGCAGCCCGCGGATTAGCGGGGGGGAGTACCAAGAGACCCAGTACTTC.

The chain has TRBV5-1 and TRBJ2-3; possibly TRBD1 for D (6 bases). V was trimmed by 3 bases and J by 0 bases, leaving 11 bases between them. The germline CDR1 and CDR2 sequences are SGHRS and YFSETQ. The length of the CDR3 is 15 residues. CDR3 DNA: TGCGCCAGCAGCTCATTTACAGGGAGCACAGATACGCAGTATTTT. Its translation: CASSSFTGSTDTQYF.